This paragraph covers one TCR beta chain sequence. This CDR3 is also generated by other DNA sequences in the sample. The record originates from a study of shared clonotypes between healthy human individuals. The data were produced by immunoSEQ multiplex PCR, yet TCRdb's version contains in-frame clones alone and is incomplete. The data show about 2 million clones, with about 95% seen just once and 0.9% to 1.3% held by the top ten. In germline, CDR1 is SQVTM, CDR2 ANQGSEA. V dropped 0 bases and J dropped 4 bases, with 7 bases sitting between them. CDR3 length equals 12 residues. CD45RO-negative, CCR7-positively selected cells formed the naive CD8 fraction, excluding terminally differentiated effector memory CD45RA+ cells. The study enrolled healthy HIV-negative adults without recent acute infections or vaccinations as donors.

This chain uses TRBV29-1 with TRBJ2-7, with D possibly TRBD2 on 5 matching bases. Material: naive CD8+ T cells sorted from blood. The clonotype was recovered from a young man in good health. DNA of the CDR3: TGCAGCGTTGAAGACGAGGGTTACGAGCAGTACTTC. Its protein is CSVEDEGYEQYF.